This TCR beta chain stems from a study of blood T cell repertoires in COVID-19 (dated by TCRdb to 2019 to 2021). Regarding the research as a whole: Samples from collaborators originated in the United States, Italy and Spain and spanned both the acute and convalescent phases of COVID-19. The repertoires were made available in a free public database intended to serve as a resource for research on the immune response to SARS-CoV-2. The samples were drawn from the first 160 participants of the ongoing ImmuneRACE study and from some 1,300 subjects provided by 6 global collaborators. Deeply sampled blood TCRbeta repertoires from subjects exposed to, actively infected with, or recovered from COVID-19 were included in the dataset. HLA class I and class II types, where available, came from metadata supplied by the sample provider rather than from assay-based typing. The prospective study material was composed of cDNA or gDNA derived from T cells, B-cell-depleted T cells, or PBMCs. A de-identified subject ID, COVID-19 status, age in years and sex were almost always included in the sample metadata. Here is what the overall study found, with its caveats: How much clinical and demographic metadata was included differed by source and by participant, and the metadata was provided uncurated.

In the case of this clone: Its antigen remains unidentified. No base qualities exist here, and no much larger clone lies one base off it.

The immunoSEQ Assay, a bias-controlled multiplex PCR, was used to amplify TCRbeta CDR3 regions from genomic DNA. For the original study's pipeline: The number of nucleated cells in each sample was estimated from the amplification of reference gene primers within the assay. Sequence reads were collapsed and filtered to measure the absolute abundance of every unique TCRbeta CDR3 rearrangement. Productive Simpson clonality was computed per sample as the square root of Simpson's diversity index over productive rearrangements. The immuneACCESS repertoire file appears here via TCRdb, limited to in-frame rearrangements. These files lack a portion of the clones; in checked studies, under half of the deficit traces to unresolved V genes, and the cause of the others is not known. The V and J calls and the clone size are those of that table, but D and trimming were determined from the DNA. This sample is represented by 150,000 to 200,000 clones; around 83% of them were singletons. The ten biggest clones cover more than 7.5% of the sample.

From its cysteine to its phenylalanine, the CDR3 spans 12 amino acids. Of all the DNA, just the CDR3 is kept, 36 bases in frame from base 1. V is trimmed back by 4 bases and J by 8 bases, and the junction contains 4 bases that no gene match accounts for. The germline V gene yields MNHEY for CDR1 and SVGAGI for CDR2. In Seattle, one collaborating source enrolled patients while the infection was active and tracked those patients longitudinally over the course of disease. The collaborating institutions used their own protocols to collect whole blood in K2EDTA tubes. For TCRbeta analysis, collaborators shipped samples as frozen whole blood, isolated PBMCs, or DNA extracted from either of those sample types.

The V gene is TRBV6-5 and the J gene is TRBJ1-1; 7 bases in the middle match TRBD1. The sequence was collected from a woman aged 70-85 years with COVID-19, enrolled during active disease. Sequenced input: peripheral blood. The nucleotides read TGTGCCAGCAGTTGGCCGGGACAGGAAGCTTTCTTT. This translates into CASSWPGQEAFF.